This TCR beta chain was identified in a study of blood T cell repertoires in COVID-19. Study at large: PBMCs, B-cell-depleted T cells, or T cells provided the cDNA or gDNA that made up the material.

Measured with immunoSEQ multiplex PCR; TCRdb has only the in-frame clones, and not every one. The profile shows approximately 210,000 clones, approximately 81% of them singletons. Trimming shortened V by 8 bases and J by 0 bases, and 8 bases separated the two germline ends. The CDR3 consists of 13 residues. Germline V gene data show CDR1 as SGHVS and CDR2 as FNYEAQ. This clone was seen a handful of times. The rearrangement joins TRBV7-6 to TRBJ2-1, with D possibly TRBD2 on 5 matching bases. The TCR was taken from an elderly woman with COVID-19, enrolled during active disease. The material sequenced was peripheral blood. This CDR3 reads CASGESSYNEQFF. The CDR3 DNA sequence: TGTGCCAGCGGGGAGAGCTCCTACAATGAGCAGTTCTTC.